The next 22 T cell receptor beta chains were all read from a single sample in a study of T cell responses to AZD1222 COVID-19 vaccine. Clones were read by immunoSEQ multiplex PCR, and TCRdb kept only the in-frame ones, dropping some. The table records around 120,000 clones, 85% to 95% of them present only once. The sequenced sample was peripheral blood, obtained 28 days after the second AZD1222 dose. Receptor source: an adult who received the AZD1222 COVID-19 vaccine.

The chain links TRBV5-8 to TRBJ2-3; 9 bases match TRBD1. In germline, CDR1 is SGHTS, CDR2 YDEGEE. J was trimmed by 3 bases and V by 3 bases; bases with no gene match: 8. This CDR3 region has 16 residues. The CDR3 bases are TGTGCCAGCAGCTGGGGACAGGGCGAAGGGACAGATACGCAGTATTTT. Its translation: CASSWGQGEGTDTQYF.

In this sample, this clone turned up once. CDR3 sequence reads: CASSESTGGWETQYF. CDR3 nucleotides: TGCGCCAGCAGTGAGTCCACAGGGGGCTGGGAGACCCAGTACTTC. This chain connects TRBV10-1 to TRBJ2-5, with TRBD1 matching over 9 bases. The CDR3 sequence is 15 residues long. Germline CDR1 reads WNHNN; CDR2 reads SYGVQD (reference sequence). Losses at the gene ends were 0 bases for V and 5 bases for J; bases not matched to a gene: 4.

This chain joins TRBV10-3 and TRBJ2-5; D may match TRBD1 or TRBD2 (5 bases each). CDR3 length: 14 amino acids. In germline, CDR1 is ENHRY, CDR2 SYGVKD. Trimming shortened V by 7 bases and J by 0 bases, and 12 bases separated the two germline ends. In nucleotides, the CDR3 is TGTGCCATCAAATCCGGGACCTACCAAGAGACCCAGTACTTC. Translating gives CAIKSGTYQETQYF.

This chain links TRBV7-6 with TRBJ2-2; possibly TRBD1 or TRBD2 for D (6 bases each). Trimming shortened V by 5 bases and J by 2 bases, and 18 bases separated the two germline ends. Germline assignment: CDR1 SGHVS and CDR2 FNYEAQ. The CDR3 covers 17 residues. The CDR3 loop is CASSPTGGTVNTGELFF. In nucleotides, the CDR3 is TGTGCCAGCAGCCCCACCGGGGGCACAGTAAACACCGGGGAGCTGTTTTTT.

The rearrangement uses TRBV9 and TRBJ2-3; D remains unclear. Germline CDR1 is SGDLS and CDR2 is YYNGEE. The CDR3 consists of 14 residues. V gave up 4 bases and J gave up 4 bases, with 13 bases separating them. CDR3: CASSPSWVADTQYF. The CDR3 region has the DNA TGTGCCAGCAGCCCGAGCTGGGTTGCAGATACGCAGTATTTT.

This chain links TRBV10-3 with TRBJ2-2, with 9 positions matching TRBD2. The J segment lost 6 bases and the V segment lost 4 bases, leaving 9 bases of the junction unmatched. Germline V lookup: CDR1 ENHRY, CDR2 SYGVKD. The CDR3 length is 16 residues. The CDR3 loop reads CAISGGLAGVAGELFF. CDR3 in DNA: TGTGCCATCAGTGGGGGATTAGCGGGGGTAGCCGGGGAGCTGTTTTTT.

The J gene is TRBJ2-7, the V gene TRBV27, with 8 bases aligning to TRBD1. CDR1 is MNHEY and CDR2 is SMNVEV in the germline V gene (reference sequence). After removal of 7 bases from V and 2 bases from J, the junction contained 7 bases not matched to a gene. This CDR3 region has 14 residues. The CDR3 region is CASMRTGSTYEQYF. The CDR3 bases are TGTGCCAGCATGCGGACAGGGTCTACCTACGAGCAGTACTTC.

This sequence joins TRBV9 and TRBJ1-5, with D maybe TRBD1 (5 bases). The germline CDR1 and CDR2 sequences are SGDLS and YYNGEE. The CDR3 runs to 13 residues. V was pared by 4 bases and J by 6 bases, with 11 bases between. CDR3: CASSPSGLQPQHF. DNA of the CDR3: TGTGCCAGCAGCCCCTCGGGGCTTCAGCCCCAGCATTTT.

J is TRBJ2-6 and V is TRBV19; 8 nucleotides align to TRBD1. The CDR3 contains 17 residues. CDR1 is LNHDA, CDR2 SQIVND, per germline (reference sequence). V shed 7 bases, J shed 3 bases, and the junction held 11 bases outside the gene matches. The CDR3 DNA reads TGTGCCAGTATCGAGACAGGGGTAGTGGTTGGGGCCAACGTCCTGACTTTC. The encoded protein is CASIETGVVVGANVLTF.

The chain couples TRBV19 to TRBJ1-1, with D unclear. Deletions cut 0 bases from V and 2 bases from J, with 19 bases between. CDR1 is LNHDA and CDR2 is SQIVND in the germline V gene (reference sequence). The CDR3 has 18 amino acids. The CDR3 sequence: CASSIESPHSGYNTEAFF. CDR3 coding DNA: TGTGCCAGTAGTATAGAGTCCCCCCATTCGGGTTACAACACTGAAGCTTTCTTT.

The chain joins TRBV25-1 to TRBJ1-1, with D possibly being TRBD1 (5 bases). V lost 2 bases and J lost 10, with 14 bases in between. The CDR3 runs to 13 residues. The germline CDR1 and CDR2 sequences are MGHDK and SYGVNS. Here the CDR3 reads CASSEGWAGSAFF. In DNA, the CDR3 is TGTGCCAGCAGTGAAGGATGGGCAGGGTCAGCTTTCTTT.

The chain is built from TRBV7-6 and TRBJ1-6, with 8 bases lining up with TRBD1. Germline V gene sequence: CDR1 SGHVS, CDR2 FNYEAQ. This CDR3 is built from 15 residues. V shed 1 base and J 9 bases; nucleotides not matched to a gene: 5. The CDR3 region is CASSLDTGGTSPLHF. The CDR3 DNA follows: TGTGCCAGCAGCTTAGATACAGGGGGTACTTCACCCCTCCACTTT.

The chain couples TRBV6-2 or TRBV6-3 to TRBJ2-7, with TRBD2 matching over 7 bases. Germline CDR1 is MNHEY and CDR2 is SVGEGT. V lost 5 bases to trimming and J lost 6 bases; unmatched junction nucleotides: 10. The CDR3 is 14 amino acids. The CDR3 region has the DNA TGTGCCAGCAGTGCTGCGGGAGTAGGACGCGAGCAGTACTTC. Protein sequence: CASSAAGVGREQYF.

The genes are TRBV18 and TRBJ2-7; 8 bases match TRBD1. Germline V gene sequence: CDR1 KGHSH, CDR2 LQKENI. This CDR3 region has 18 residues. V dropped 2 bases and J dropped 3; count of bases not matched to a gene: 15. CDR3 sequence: CASSPDPGTGFWGYEQYF. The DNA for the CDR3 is TGTGCCAGCTCACCAGACCCCGGGACAGGTTTTTGGGGCTACGAGCAGTACTTC.

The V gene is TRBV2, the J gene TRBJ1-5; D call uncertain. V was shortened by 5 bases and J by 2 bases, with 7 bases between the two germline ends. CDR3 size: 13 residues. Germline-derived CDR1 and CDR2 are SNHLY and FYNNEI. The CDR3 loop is CASSTEGNQPQHF. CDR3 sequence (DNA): TGTGCCAGCAGTACGGAGGGCAATCAGCCCCAGCATTTT.

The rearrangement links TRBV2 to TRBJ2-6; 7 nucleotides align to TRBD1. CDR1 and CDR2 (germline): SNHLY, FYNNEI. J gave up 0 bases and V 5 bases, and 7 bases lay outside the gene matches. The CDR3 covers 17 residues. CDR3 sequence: CASSFGQANSGANVLTF. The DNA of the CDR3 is TGTGCCAGCAGTTTCGGACAGGCTAACTCTGGGGCCAACGTCCTGACTTTC. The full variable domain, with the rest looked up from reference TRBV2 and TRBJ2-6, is EPEVTQTPSHQVTQMGQEVILRCVPISNHLYFYWYRQILGQKVEFLVSFYNNEISEKSEIFDDQFSVERPDGSNFTLKIRSTKLEDSAMYFCASSFGQANSGANVLTFGAGSRLTVL.

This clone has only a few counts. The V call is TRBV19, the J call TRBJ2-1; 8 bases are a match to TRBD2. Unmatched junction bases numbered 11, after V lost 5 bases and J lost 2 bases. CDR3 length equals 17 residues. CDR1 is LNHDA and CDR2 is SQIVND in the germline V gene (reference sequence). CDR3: CASSADQGLGTYNEQFF. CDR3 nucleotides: TGTGCCAGTAGTGCTGACCAGGGACTAGGTACCTACAATGAGCAGTTCTTC.

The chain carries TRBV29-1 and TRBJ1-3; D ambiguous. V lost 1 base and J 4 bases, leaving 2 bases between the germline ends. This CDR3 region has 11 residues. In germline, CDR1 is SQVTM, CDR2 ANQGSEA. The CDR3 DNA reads TGCAGCGTTGAAGTAGGAAACACCATATATTTT. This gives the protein CSVEVGNTIYF.

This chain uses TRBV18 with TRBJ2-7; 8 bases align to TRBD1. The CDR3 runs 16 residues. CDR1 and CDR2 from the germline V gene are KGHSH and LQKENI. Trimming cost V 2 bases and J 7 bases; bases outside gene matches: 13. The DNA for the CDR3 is TGTGCCAGCTCACCAGGGACAGGCACCGCCCAGGGTGAGCAGTACTTC. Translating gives CASSPGTGTAQGEQYF.

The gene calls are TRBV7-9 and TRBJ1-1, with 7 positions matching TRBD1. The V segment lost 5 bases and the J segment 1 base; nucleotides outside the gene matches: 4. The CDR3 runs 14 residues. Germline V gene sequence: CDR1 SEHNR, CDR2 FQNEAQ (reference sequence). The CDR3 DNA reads TGTGCCAGCAGCGCCAGACAGGGGAACACTGAAGCTTTCTTT. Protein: CASSARQGNTEAFF.

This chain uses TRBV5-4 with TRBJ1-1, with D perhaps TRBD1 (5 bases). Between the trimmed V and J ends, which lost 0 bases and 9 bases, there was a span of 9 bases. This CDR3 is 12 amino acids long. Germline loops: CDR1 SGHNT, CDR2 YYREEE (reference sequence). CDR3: CASSLVGEKAFF. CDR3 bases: TGTGCCAGCAGCTTGGTGGGGGAGAAAGCTTTCTTT.

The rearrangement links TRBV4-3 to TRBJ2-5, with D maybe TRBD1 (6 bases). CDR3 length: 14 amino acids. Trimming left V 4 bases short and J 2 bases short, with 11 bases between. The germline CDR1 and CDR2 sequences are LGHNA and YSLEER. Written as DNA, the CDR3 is TGCGCCAGCAGCCCCTTCCAGGGGCAAGAGACCCAGTACTTC. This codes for CASSPFQGQETQYF.